Below, one TCR beta chain is given with its context. This specimen belongs to a study of cytomegalovirus exposure and HLA in healthy donors. 60 Vbeta and 13 Jbeta primers were used in PCR. Using immunoSEQ multiplex PCR, the repertoire was profiled, and TCRdb retains in-frame clones only, with some absent. Of about 140,000 clones listed, about 78% are singletons. CDR3 length equals 14 residues. The V gene lost 7 bases and the J gene lost 0 bases, with 12 bases spanning the gap. Germline V gene sequence: CDR1 MNHNY, CDR2 SVGAGI (reference sequence). This clonotype originated in a male donor in good health and CMV-seronegative. The gene calls are TRBV6-6 and TRBJ1-1; possibly TRBD1 for D (6 bases). The sample taken for sequencing was PBMCs. The CDR3 sequence is CASNDRGLNTEAFF. The CDR3 region has the DNA TGTGCCAGCAACGATAGGGGGTTGAACACTGAAGCTTTCTTT.